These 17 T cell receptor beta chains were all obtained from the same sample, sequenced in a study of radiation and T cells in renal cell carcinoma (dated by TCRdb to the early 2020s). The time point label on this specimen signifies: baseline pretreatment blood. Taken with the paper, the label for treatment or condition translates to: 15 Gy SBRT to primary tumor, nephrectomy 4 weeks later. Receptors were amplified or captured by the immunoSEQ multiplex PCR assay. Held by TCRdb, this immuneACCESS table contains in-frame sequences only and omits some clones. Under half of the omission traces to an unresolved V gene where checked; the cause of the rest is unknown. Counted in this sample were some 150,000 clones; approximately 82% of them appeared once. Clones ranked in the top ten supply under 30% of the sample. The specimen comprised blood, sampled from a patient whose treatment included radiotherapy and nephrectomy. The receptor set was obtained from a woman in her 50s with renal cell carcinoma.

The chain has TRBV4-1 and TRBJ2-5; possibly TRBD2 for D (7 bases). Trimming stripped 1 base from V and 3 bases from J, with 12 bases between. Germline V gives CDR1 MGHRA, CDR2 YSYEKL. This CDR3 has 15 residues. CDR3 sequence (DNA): TGCGCCAGCAGCCAAGTCCAAGGGGGGGAAGAGACCCAGTACTTC. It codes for CASSQVQGGEETQYF.

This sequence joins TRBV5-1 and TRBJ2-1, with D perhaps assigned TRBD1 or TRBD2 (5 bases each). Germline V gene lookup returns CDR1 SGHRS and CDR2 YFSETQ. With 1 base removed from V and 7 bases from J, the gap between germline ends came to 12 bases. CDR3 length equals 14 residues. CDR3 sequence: CASSLSGTRNEQFF. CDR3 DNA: TGCGCCAGCAGCTTGTCCGGGACGCGGAATGAGCAGTTCTTC. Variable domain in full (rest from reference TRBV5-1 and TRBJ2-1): KAGVTQTPRYLIKTRGQQVTLSCSPISGHRSVSWYQQTPGQGLQFLFEYFSETQRNKGNFPGRFSGRQFSNSRSEMNVSTLELGDSALYLCASSLSGTRNEQFFGPGTRLTVL.

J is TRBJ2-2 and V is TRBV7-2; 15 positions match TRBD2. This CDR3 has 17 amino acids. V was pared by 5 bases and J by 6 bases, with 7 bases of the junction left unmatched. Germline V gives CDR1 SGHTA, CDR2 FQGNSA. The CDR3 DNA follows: TGTGCCAGCAGCGGACTAGCGGGAGGGCCCGGACCCGGGGAGCTGTTTTTT. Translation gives CASSGLAGGPGPGELFF.

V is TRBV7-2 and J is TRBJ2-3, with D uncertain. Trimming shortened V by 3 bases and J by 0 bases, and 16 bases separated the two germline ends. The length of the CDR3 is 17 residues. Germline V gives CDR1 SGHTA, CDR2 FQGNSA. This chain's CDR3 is CASSFRRPTASTDTQYF. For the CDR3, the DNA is TGTGCCAGCAGCTTCCGACGACCGACTGCTAGCACAGATACGCAGTATTTT.

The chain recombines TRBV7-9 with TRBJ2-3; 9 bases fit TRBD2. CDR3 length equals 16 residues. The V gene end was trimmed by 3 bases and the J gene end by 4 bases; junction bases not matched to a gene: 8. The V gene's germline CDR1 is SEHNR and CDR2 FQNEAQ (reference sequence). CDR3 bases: TGTGCCAGCAGCTTTAATAGCGGGAGTGGGGCAGATACGCAGTATTTT. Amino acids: CASSFNSGSGADTQYF.

The CDR3 bases are TGTGCCACTCACCCCAGGGGGCTTTTGGATGAGCAGTTCTTC. Protein: CATHPRGLLDEQFF. V is TRBV19 and J is TRBJ2-1, with TRBD1 matching over 8 bases. There are 14 residues in the CDR3. Germline lookup yields CDR1 LNHDA and CDR2 SQIVND (reference sequence). V was clipped by 10 bases and J by 8 bases; unmatched bases: 13.

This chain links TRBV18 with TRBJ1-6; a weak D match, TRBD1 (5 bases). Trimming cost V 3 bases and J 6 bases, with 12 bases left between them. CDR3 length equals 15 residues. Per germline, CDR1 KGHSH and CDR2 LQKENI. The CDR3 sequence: CASSPTLGGNSPLHF. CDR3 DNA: TGTGCCAGCTCACCGACCTTGGGGGGTAATTCACCCCTCCACTTT.

CDR3 coding DNA: TGTGCCAGCAGCTTAGCAGGGCGCGAGCAGTTCTTC. This encodes CASSLAGREQFF. V is TRBV7-2 and J is TRBJ2-1; D remains unclear. The CDR3 spans 12 residues. Germline lookup yields CDR1 SGHTA and CDR2 FQGNSA. Trimming cost V 0 bases and J 10 bases, with 7 bases left between them.

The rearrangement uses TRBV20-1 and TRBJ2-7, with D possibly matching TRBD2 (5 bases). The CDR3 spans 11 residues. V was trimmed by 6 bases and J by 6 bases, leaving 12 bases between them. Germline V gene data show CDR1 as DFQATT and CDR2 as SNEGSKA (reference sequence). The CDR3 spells CSAWRSGEQYF. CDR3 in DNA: TGCAGTGCCTGGAGGTCGGGCGAGCAGTACTTC.

CDR3 region: CASSLYRTGQETQYF. The CDR3 DNA reads TGTGCCAGCAGCTTATATAGGACAGGTCAAGAGACCCAGTACTTC. The chain is built from TRBV7-2 and TRBJ2-5; 7 positions match TRBD1. CDR3 length: 15 residues. The germline CDR1 and CDR2 sequences are SGHTA and FQGNSA. Unmatched junction bases numbered 5, after V lost 2 bases and J lost 2 bases.

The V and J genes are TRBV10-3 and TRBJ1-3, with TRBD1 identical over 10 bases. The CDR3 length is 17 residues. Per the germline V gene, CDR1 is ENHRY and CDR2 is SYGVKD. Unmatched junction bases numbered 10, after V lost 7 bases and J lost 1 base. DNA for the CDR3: TGTGCCATCACCACCGGGACAGGGGATGGGTCTGGAAACACCATATATTTT. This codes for CAITTGTGDGSGNTIYF.

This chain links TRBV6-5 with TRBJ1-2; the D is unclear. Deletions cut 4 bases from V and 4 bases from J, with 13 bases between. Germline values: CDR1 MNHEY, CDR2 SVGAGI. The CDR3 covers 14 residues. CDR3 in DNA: TGTGCCAGCAGTTCGCAGGCCAGCATCTATGGCTACACCTTC. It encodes CASSSQASIYGYTF.

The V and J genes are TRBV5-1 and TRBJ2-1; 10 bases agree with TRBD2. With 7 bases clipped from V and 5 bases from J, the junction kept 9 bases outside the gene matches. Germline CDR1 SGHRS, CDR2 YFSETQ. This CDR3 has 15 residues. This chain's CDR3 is CASRAVSGRNNEQFF. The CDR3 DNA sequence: TGCGCCAGCCGAGCCGTTAGCGGGAGGAACAATGAGCAGTTCTTC.

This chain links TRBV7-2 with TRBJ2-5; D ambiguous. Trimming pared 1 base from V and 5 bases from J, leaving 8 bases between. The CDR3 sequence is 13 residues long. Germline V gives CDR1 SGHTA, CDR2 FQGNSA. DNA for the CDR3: TGTGCCAGCAGCTTAGGACGCCGGGAGACCCAGTACTTC. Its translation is CASSLGRRETQYF.

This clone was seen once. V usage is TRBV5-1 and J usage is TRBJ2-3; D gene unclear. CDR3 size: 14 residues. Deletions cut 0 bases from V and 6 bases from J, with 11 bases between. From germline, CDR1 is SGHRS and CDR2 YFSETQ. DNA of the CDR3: TGCGCCAGCAGCTTGGACCGCCCGGGCGATACGCAGTATTTT. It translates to CASSLDRPGDTQYF.

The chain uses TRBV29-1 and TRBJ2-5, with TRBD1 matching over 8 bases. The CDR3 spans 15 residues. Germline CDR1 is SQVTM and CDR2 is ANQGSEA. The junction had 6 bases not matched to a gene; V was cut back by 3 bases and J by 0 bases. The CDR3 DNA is TGCAGCGTTGAGCGGACAGGGTGGTACCAAGAGACCCAGTACTTC. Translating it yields CSVERTGWYQETQYF.

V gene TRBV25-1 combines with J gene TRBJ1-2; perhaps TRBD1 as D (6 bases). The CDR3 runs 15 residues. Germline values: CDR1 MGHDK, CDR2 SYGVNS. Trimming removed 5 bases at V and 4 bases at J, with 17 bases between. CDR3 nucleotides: TGTGCCAGCAGTCCCCGGGGGGGCAGGCTCTATGGCTACACCTTC. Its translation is CASSPRGGRLYGYTF.